A selection of T cell receptor beta chains follows, all from one sample in a study of blood T cell repertoires in COVID-19. The data were produced by immunoSEQ multiplex PCR, yet TCRdb's version contains in-frame clones alone and is incomplete. This sample has 200,000 to 250,000 clones, with approximately 78% found just once. Sequenced input: peripheral blood. The source of these receptors is an elderly woman with COVID-19, enrolled during active disease. The CDR3 runs from the conserved cysteine through the conserved F or W. D genes are given only for firm matches. Not every row has a clone size; where given, it reads once, few, many or a size class.

clone size	D gene	V gene	J gene	CDR3 DNA	CDR3 protein
few	NA	TRBV6-5	TRBJ1-4	TGTGCCAGCATGCAATGGCGACCCGGGGATGAAAAACTGTTTTTT	CASMQWRPGDEKLFF
NA	TRBD1	TRBV19	TRBJ1-1	TGTGCCACGGGGGGACAGGGTCGGGGCACTGAAGCTTTCTTT	CATGGQGRGTEAFF
NA	TRBD2	TRBV7-3	TRBJ2-2	TGTGCCAGCAGCTCCCTAATTTTGCGGGAGAACCTTGCGCCCGGGGAGCTGTTTTTT	CASSSLILRENLAPGELFF
NA	TRBD1	TRBV28	TRBJ1-2	TGTGCCAGCAGTTTAGAGCAGGGGGCTTATGGCTACACCTTC	CASSLEQGAYGYTF
few	NA	TRBV13	TRBJ2-1	TGTGCCAGCAGCGCCCAGGCCGCGACGGAGCAGTTCTTC	CASSAQAATEQFF
NA	TRBD1	TRBV18	TRBJ1-4	TGTGCCAGCTCACCGACCGGGACAGTGACTTATGAAAAACTGTTTTTT	CASSPTGTVTYEKLFF
NA	NA	TRBV18	TRBJ1-1	TGTGCCAGCTCACCAGAGGCCCAGCTCATGAACACTGAAGCTTTCTTT	CASSPEAQLMNTEAFF
NA	TRBD1	TRBV19	TRBJ1-1	TGTGCCAGTAGTATCGGGTGGACAGGGCCGAACACTGAAGCTTTCTTT	CASSIGWTGPNTEAFF
NA	NA	TRBV18	TRBJ1-2	TGTGCCAGCTCACCCGACTCTGGAGTTGGCTACACCTTC	CASSPDSGVGYTF
NA	NA	TRBV9	TRBJ2-3	TGTGCCAGCAGCGACCGACAGACTACGCAGTATTTT	CASSDRQTTQYF
NA	TRBD1	TRBV30	TRBJ1-1	TGTGCCTGGACCGGGACAGGGAACACTGAAGCTTTCTTT	CAWTGTGNTEAFF
NA	NA	TRBV7-2	TRBJ2-7	TGTGCCAGCAGCTTACAGGGCTACGAGCAGTACTTC	CASSLQGYEQYF
NA	NA	TRBV30	TRBJ1-2	TGTGCCTGGAGTATCCGGGGTGTAGAGTATGGCTACACCTTC	CAWSIRGVEYGYTF
NA	TRBD1	TRBV6-6	TRBJ1-4	TGTGCCAGCAGAACAGGGGAGAAGGCTAATGAAAAACTGTTTTTT	CASRTGEKANEKLFF
NA	NA	TRBV5-1	TRBJ2-3	TGCGCCAGCAGCTTGGAGGCCAGGGCTGGCACAGATACGCAGTATTTT	CASSLEARAGTDTQYF
NA	TRBD1	TRBV12-3/TRBV12-4	TRBJ2-7	TGTGCCAGCAGTTTATATGACAGGGGCGAGCAGTACTTC	CASSLYDRGEQYF
NA	NA	TRBV4-2	TRBJ2-3	TGTGCCAGCAGCCAAGGCGGGGGACAAAGCACAGATACGCAGTATTTT	CASSQGGGQSTDTQYF
NA	TRBD1	TRBV5-8	TRBJ2-7	TGTGCCAGCAGCTTGGGACCCCGGGACAGTAGCTCCTACGAGCAGTACTTC	CASSLGPRDSSSYEQYF
NA	NA	TRBV6-5	TRBJ1-4	TGTGCCAGCAGTTACACGGCGGCCCTTAGGGAAAAACTGTTTTTT	CASSYTAALREKLFF
NA	NA	TRBV27	TRBJ1-2	TGTGCCAGCAGATCCGGGACACTTACTGGCTACACCTTC	CASRSGTLTGYTF
NA	TRBD1	TRBV30	TRBJ2-2	TGTGCCTGGAGTGTACAGGGGGCTACCGGGGAGCTGTTTTTT	CAWSVQGATGELFF
NA	NA	TRBV3-1/TRBV3-2	TRBJ2-1	TGTGCCAGCAGCCAAGGGCCAGGTGAGCAGTTCTTC	CASSQGPGEQFF
NA	TRBD1	TRBV7-8	TRBJ1-3	TGTGCCAGCAGAAAAAGACCCACTAAGGGACAGATCTCTGGAAACACCATATATTTT	CASRKRPTKGQISGNTIYF
NA	TRBD1	TRBV27	TRBJ1-5	TGTGCCAGCACCTTAACAGGGGGCGGCCAGCCCCAGCATTTT	CASTLTGGGQPQHF
NA	TRBD1	TRBV19	TRBJ2-1	TGTGCCAGTAGTATCGGGGTCAGGGGGCCCTACAATGAGCAGTTCTTC	CASSIGVRGPYNEQFF
NA	NA	TRBV20-1	TRBJ2-6	TGCAGTGCTCCAGGGGCCAACGTCCTGACTTTC	CSAPGANVLTF